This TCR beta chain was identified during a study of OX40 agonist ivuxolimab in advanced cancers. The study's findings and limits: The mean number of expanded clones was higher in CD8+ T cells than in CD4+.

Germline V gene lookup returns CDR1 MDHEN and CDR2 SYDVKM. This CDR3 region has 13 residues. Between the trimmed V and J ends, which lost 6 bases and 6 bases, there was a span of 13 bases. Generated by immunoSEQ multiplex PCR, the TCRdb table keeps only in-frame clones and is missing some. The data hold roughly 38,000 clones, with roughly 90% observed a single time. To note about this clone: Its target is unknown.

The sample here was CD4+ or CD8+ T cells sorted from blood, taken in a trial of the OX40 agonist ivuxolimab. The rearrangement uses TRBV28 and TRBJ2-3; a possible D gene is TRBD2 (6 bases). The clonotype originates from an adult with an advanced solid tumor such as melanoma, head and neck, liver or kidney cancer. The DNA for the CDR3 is TGTGCCAGCAGACCGGGAGTAATGGATACGCAGTATTTT. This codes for CASRPGVMDTQYF.